This TCR beta chain is drawn from a study of blood T cell repertoires in COVID-19 (dated by TCRdb to 2018 to 2021). A note on the overall study: The collaborator samples originated in the United States, Italy and Spain and spanned the acute and convalescent phases of COVID-19. Where available, HLA class I and class II types were taken from metadata supplied by the sample provider and were not determined by assay-based typing. The material from the prospective study consisted of cDNA or gDNA derived from T cells, B-cell-depleted T cells, or PBMCs. The samples were drawn from the first 160 participants of the ongoing ImmuneRACE study and from 950 to 1,500 subjects provided by 6 global collaborators. Sample metadata almost always included a de-identified subject ID, COVID-19 status, age in years and sex. The repertoires were made available in a free public database intended to serve as a resource for research on the immune response to SARS-CoV-2. Deeply sampled blood TCRbeta repertoires from subjects exposed to, actively infected with, or recovered from COVID-19 were included in the dataset. Findings and caveats that apply to the study as a whole: Clinical and demographic metadata were provided uncurated, with the amount varying by source and participant.

As to this clone: It has no known antigen specificity. Per-base qualities were not stored, and no clone one base away is much larger.

Relative to germline, V is 2 bases shorter and J is 2 bases shorter, with 12 bases between their ends. The germline V gene specifies SNHLY as CDR1 and FYNNEI as CDR2. The CDR3 runs 15 residues from the cysteine to the phenylalanine. The retained sequence is limited to the CDR3, 45 bases, with the frame set at the first base. Each collaborating institution followed its own protocols to collect whole blood in K2EDTA tubes. For TCRbeta analysis, collaborators shipped samples in one of three forms: frozen whole blood, isolated PBMCs, or DNA extracted from either of those sample types. TCRbeta CDR3 regions were amplified from genomic DNA by means of the immunoSEQ Assay, a bias-controlled multiplex PCR. Per the original workflow: Within the assay, amplification of reference gene primers was used to estimate how many nucleated cells each sample contained. Sequence reads were collapsed and filtered to measure the absolute abundance of every unique TCRbeta CDR3 rearrangement. For each sample, productive Simpson clonality was calculated by taking the square root of Simpson's diversity index across productive rearrangements. This is the immuneACCESS table as TCRdb keeps it, with only in-frame sequences that have V and J called. A part of the clones is gone; compared with another copy, unresolved V genes explain less than half, and the rest is unexplained. V and J calls plus clone size are reproduced from that table; the DNA served to infer D and trimming. The sample contains 15,000 to 20,000 clones, about 87% of them found a single time. Clones ranked in the top ten supply approximately 12% of the sample.

This clonotype was obtained from a human donor in a cohort sampled during active COVID-19. The sequenced sample consisted of peripheral blood. The V gene is TRBV2 and the J gene is TRBJ2-5; a weak D assignment points to TRBD2 (5 bases agree). CDR3 loop: CASSESRGEQETQYF. The sequence in DNA is TGTGCCAGCAGTGAAAGTCGGGGAGAGCAAGAGACCCAGTACTTC.